These T cell receptor beta chains were read from a single sample in a study of blood T cell repertoires in COVID-19. Clones were read by immunoSEQ multiplex PCR, and TCRdb kept only the in-frame ones, dropping some. The sample carries about 200,000 clones, under 90% recorded once. What was sequenced was peripheral blood. The receptors shown here come from a woman in her thirties or forties with active or convalescent COVID-19. The CDR3 runs from the conserved cysteine through the conserved F or W. The order of the fields is CDR3 DNA, CDR3 protein, clone size, V gene, D gene, J gene. D genes are given only for firm matches. For some rows the clone size is stated as once, few or many, or as a class when expanded; others skip it.

TGTGCCAGCAGCACACCTCCGACAGGGAGCGGGTACAATGAGCAGTTCTTC,CASSTPPTGSGYNEQFF,-,TRBV5-4,-,TRBJ2-1
TGTGCCTGGAGAGGAGAGAACACTGAAGCTTTCTTT,CAWRGENTEAFF,-,TRBV30,-,TRBJ1-1
TGCAGCCTCGGCCCCGTAGGGGCGTATGGCTACACCTTC,CSLGPVGAYGYTF,-,TRBV29-1,-,TRBJ1-2
TGTGCCAGCAGCGAGGAAGCGGGGAGGGGCACAGATACGCAGTATTTT,CASSEEAGRGTDTQYF,-,TRBV9,TRBD2,TRBJ2-3
TGTGCCAGCAGCGTAGGACTAGCAGACGGGGAGCTGTTTTTT,CASSVGLADGELFF,-,TRBV9,TRBD2,TRBJ2-2
TGCGCCAGCAGCTTGGGCAGGGCCGGCTATGGCTACACCTTC,CASSLGRAGYGYTF,-,TRBV5-1,-,TRBJ1-2
TGTGCCAGCAGCCAAGGGGGGGACAGTTCCTACGAGCAGTACTTC,CASSQGGDSSYEQYF,-,TRBV3-1/TRBV3-2,-,TRBJ2-7
TGCGCCAGCAGCCAACTAGCGGGAGGCCCCTACGAGCAGTACTTC,CASSQLAGGPYEQYF,-,TRBV4-1,TRBD2,TRBJ2-7
TGTGCCAGCAGCCAAAGTAGCAGGGCCCCCCTGTCCTACGAGCAGTACTTC,CASSQSSRAPLSYEQYF,-,TRBV3-1/TRBV3-2,-,TRBJ2-7
TGTGCCAGCAGCAAAGTCATCGGGAGGAGAAACAGTGGGGTCGGAGAGACCCAGTACTTC,CASSKVIGRRNSGVGETQYF,-,TRBV21-1,-,TRBJ2-5
TGTGCCACCAGTGGAGGATCGCCTAGCGCGGGAGGAAAGACAGATACGCAGTATTTT,CATSGGSPSAGGKTDTQYF,-,TRBV24-1,TRBD2,TRBJ2-3
TGTGCCAGCAGCTACTCGGGAGACCCTAGGCGTGAAAAACTGTTTTTT,CASSYSGDPRREKLFF,-,TRBV5-4,-,TRBJ1-4
TGTGCCAGCAGCTTACGGACAGAGTTTACTTTCTTT,CASSLRTEFTFF,-,TRBV11-3,-,TRBJ1-1
TGCGCCAGCGCCCCGAGTTCGGGGGCCAACGTCCTGACTTTC,CASAPSSGANVLTF,once,TRBV5-1,-,TRBJ2-6
TGCGCCAGCAGTCCTGACAGGGTGTATACGCAGTATTTT,CASSPDRVYTQYF,-,TRBV5-1,TRBD1,TRBJ2-3
TGTGCCAGCAGCTTTCCGGGGGTCAACTCAGCTAATGAAAAACTGTTTTTT,CASSFPGVNSANEKLFF,-,TRBV7-9,-,TRBJ1-4
TGTGCCAGTAGTGCCTCAGGGTTTCTAGAGCAGTACTTC,CASSASGFLEQYF,once,TRBV19,-,TRBJ2-7